These 28 T cell receptor beta chains were sequenced from one sample in a study of regulatory T cells in long-lasting Graves disease. This sample's time point: newly diagnosed GD, antithyroid drugs for less than 3 months. From RNA extracted from PBMCs, the TCR library was made. Arm-PCR of CDR3 regions and iRepertoire HTBI primers were the basis on which TCR beta libraries were built. TCRdb re-analysed the multiplex PCR reads in MiXCR, keeping a single row per CDR3 protein. Of hundreds of thousands of distinct CDR3 sequences listed, roughly 15% were seen once; the top ten hold more than 15%. Another study also made use of these data, one on T cells in Graves' hyperthyroidism and ophthalmopathy.

Here the sequenced sample was peripheral blood mononuclear cells (PBMCs), taken at new diagnosis, from a patient treated with antithyroid drugs. These receptors all come from a woman between 25 and 40 years old with Graves disease.

This clonotype appeared a few times. The chain combines TRBV5-1 with TRBJ2-3, with D possibly matching TRBD2 (6 bases). V lost 0 bases and J 2 bases, leaving 13 bases between the germline ends. This CDR3 comprises 16 residues. Germline V gene lookup returns CDR1 SGHRS and CDR2 YFSETQ. CDR3 region: CASSLAAREDTDTQYF. CDR3 nucleotide sequence: TGCGCCAGCAGCTTGGCCGCGCGGGAAGACACAGATACGCAGTATTTT.

V and J are TRBV7-9 and TRBJ2-3; 12 positions agree with TRBD2. The trim removed 3 bases at V and 3 bases at J, leaving 4 bases unmatched. Germline V gives CDR1 SEHNR, CDR2 FQNEAQ (reference sequence). The CDR3 loop spans 16 amino acids. Here the CDR3 DNA reads TGTGCCAGCAGCTTCGGTCTAGCGGGAGGGACAGATACGCAGTATTTT. This codes for CASSFGLAGGTDTQYF.

The V and J genes are TRBV10-3 and TRBJ1-1; D remains ambiguous. The germline CDR1 and CDR2 sequences are ENHRY and SYGVKD. The CDR3 totals 12 residues. V lost 10 bases and J 2 bases, leaving 11 bases between the germline ends. CDR3 nucleotides: TGTGCCACCAACGAGAGAAACACTGAAGCTTTCTTT. Its translation is CATNERNTEAFF.

This clonotype was found many times. V usage is TRBV2 and J usage is TRBJ2-3; no clear D. The CDR3 is 11 residues long. Germline V gene sequence: CDR1 SNHLY, CDR2 FYNNEI. The ends were cut back, 8 bases at V and 4 bases at J, with 7 bases in the middle. The CDR3 DNA reads as TGTGCCAGCGTATTGGCAGATACGCAGTATTTT. It specifies CASVLADTQYF.

This clonotype was observed a few times. V gene TRBV30 combines with J gene TRBJ1-5; 7 bases line up with TRBD1. The germline V gene has CDR1 GTSNPN and CDR2 SVGIG (reference sequence). This CDR3 spans 15 amino acids. With V trimmed by 1 base and J by 6 bases, 9 bases remained unmatched. CDR3 nucleotide sequence: TGTGCCTGGAGTGCCCGACAGGGAGTAGGTCAGCCCCAGCATTTT. This encodes CAWSARQGVGQPQHF. Filled out from reference TRBV30 and TRBJ1-5, the complete variable domain reads SQTIHQWPATLVQPVGSPLSLECTVEGTSNPNLYWYRQAAGRGLQLLFYSVGIGQISSEVPQNLSASRPQDRQFILSSKKLLLSDSGFYLCAWSARQGVGQPQHFGDGTRLSIL.

The sample holds many counts of this clonotype. The rearrangement joins TRBV12-3 or TRBV12-4 to TRBJ2-5; tentative D call: TRBD2 (7 bases). CDR3 size: 15 residues. Deletions cut 3 bases from V and 4 bases from J, with 15 bases between. CDR3 sequence reads: CASSFSGGAGETQYF. Written as DNA, the CDR3 is TGTGCCAGCAGTTTTTCGGGGGGCGCGGGAGAGACCCAGTACTTC.

This clonotype was recorded a few times. The chain has TRBV7-9 and TRBJ2-7; D may be TRBD1 (7 bases). The V gene lost 4 bases and the J gene lost 12 bases, with 19 bases spanning the gap. Germline CDR1 SEHNR, CDR2 FQNEAQ (reference sequence). The CDR3 extends over 13 amino acids. The CDR3 coding sequence is TGTGCCAGCAGCTCCCAAAACAGGGGAGGTCTGTACTTC. Protein: CASSSQNRGGLYF.

This clonotype was seen a handful of times. The gene calls are TRBV5-1 and TRBJ2-7; possibly TRBD1 for D (6 bases). The CDR3 sequence is 19 residues long. Germline V gene data show CDR1 as SGHRS and CDR2 as YFSETQ. Trimming removed 4 bases at V and 1 base at J, with 27 bases between. DNA for the CDR3: TGCGCCAGCAGCCCGATCGGCAGGGGTCCATCAGTGAGATCCTACGAGCAGTACTTC. This encodes CASSPIGRGPSVRSYEQYF.

In this sample, this clonotype turned up many times. The chain links TRBV29-1 to TRBJ1-3, with D possibly matching TRBD1 (6 bases). V lost 4 bases and J lost 5, with 18 bases in between. Per the germline V gene, CDR1 is SQVTM and CDR2 is ANQGSEA. The CDR3 covers 15 residues. The CDR3 spells CSVVTSGTTRNTIYF. For the CDR3, the DNA is TGCAGCGTTGTGACCTCCGGGACAACGAGAAACACCATATATTTT. Together with reference TRBV29-1 and TRBJ1-3, the CDR3 gives the full variable domain: SAVISQKPSRDICQRGTSLTIQCQVDSQVTMMFWYRQQPGQSLTLIATANQGSEATYESGFVIDKFPISRPNLTFSTLTVSNMSPEDSSIYLCSVVTSGTTRNTIYFGEGSWLTVV.

In its sample, this clonotype was seen many times. V and J are TRBV10-3 and TRBJ2-7, with 13 bases identical to TRBD2. Germline trimming cut 7 bases from V and 10 bases from J; bases unmatched to any gene: 10. Looked up from germline, CDR1 is ENHRY and CDR2 is SYGVKD. This CDR3 region has 14 residues. The CDR3: CAIKGTSGEAEQYF. CDR3 bases: TGTGCCATCAAAGGGACTAGCGGGGAGGCTGAACAGTACTTC.

The V and J genes are TRBV6-1 and TRBJ1-2, with 7 nucleotides matching TRBD1. The CDR3 consists of 12 residues. Per the germline V gene, CDR1 is MNHNS and CDR2 is SASEGT. With V trimmed by 8 bases and J by 4 bases, 4 bases remained unmatched. The chain's CDR3 is CASRQGPYGYTF. In nucleotides, the CDR3 is TGTGCCAGCCGACAGGGACCCTATGGCTACACCTTC.

In its sample, this clonotype was seen a few times. This rearrangement joins TRBV4-1 to TRBJ1-5, with 8 nucleotides matching TRBD1. J gave up 0 bases and V 4 bases, and 2 bases lay outside the gene matches. The V gene's germline CDR1 is MGHRA and CDR2 YSYEKL. The length of the CDR3 is 15 residues. This chain's CDR3 is CASSPQGDSNQPQHF. The CDR3 DNA sequence: TGCGCCAGCAGCCCACAGGGGGATAGCAATCAGCCCCAGCATTTT.

This clonotype was detected once. Just one base apart from a much larger clone, this may be a read error. The chain combines TRBV5-1 with TRBJ2-7; 9 bases fit TRBD2. CDR1 SGHRS and CDR2 YFSETQ come from the germline V gene. V gave up 1 base and J gave up 0 bases; unmatched junction bases: 5. The CDR3 has 16 amino acids. The CDR3: CASSLLAGGISYEQYF. DNA for the CDR3: TGCGCCAGCAGCTTGTTGGCGGGAGGGATCTCCTACGAGCAGTACTTC.

This clonotype has just a few counts. The CDR3 loop is CASSFKGQSQPQHF. The CDR3 DNA follows: TGTGCCAGCAGTTTTAAGGGACAGTCTCAGCCCCAGCATTTT. The V call is TRBV27, the J call TRBJ1-5; 7 bases line up with TRBD1. Per germline, CDR1 MNHEY and CDR2 SMNVEV (reference sequence). This CDR3 region has 14 residues. The trim removed 3 bases at V and 6 bases at J, leaving 5 bases unmatched.

Comments on this clonotype: This may be a read error, as it is one base from a much larger clone. The chain joins TRBV6-1 to TRBJ1-6; 9 bases line up with TRBD1. Germline V gene lookup returns CDR1 MNHNS and CDR2 SASEGT. The CDR3 length is 16 residues. The CDR3 loop reads CVSSPRTGVNNSPLHF. CDR3 nucleotides: TGTGTCAGCAGTCCCCGGACAGGGGTTAACAATTCACCCCTCCACTTT.

This clonotype was counted only a few times. The gene calls are TRBV4-1 and TRBJ2-1; TRBD2 matches at 10 bases. Per the germline V gene, CDR1 is MGHRA and CDR2 is YSYEKL. The CDR3 consists of 16 residues. The ends lost 0 bases at V and 9 bases at J; junction bases unmatched: 8. The CDR3 here is CASSQDGAGGQGEQFF. In DNA, the CDR3 is TGCGCCAGCAGCCAAGATGGAGCGGGAGGGCAGGGTGAGCAGTTCTTC.

This clonotype showed up just a few times. The J gene is TRBJ2-1, the V gene TRBV6-2 or TRBV6-3; the match to TRBD2 covers 9 bases. J lost 5 bases, V lost 4 bases, and 3 bases had no gene match. This CDR3 spans 14 amino acids. Germline lookup yields CDR1 MNHEY and CDR2 SVGEGT. CDR3: CASSFSGGDNEQFF. CDR3 nucleotide sequence: TGTGCCAGCAGTTTTAGCGGGGGAGACAATGAGCAGTTCTTC.

This clonotype was detected many times. J is TRBJ1-2 and V is TRBV28, with D possibly being TRBD1 (5 bases). Germline CDR1 and CDR2: MDHEN and SYDVKM. Trimming cost V 8 bases and J 5 bases, with 12 bases left between them. The CDR3 has 12 amino acids. The DNA for the CDR3 is TGTGCCAGCTCAAAGGGGACGTATGGCTACACCTTC. It specifies CASSKGTYGYTF.

Ten or more counts support this clonotype. This chain links TRBV20-1 with TRBJ2-1, with TRBD2 identical over 11 bases. After removal of 6 bases from V and 2 bases from J, the junction contained 9 bases not matched to a gene. Germline V gene sequence: CDR1 DFQATT, CDR2 SNEGSKA (reference sequence). The CDR3 sequence is 16 residues long. The CDR3 coding sequence is TGCAGTGCGGCCCTAGCGGGAGGTGCCCCCTACAATGAGCAGTTCTTC. Residues: CSAALAGGAPYNEQFF.

This clonotype came up many times. J is TRBJ1-3 and V is TRBV12-3 or TRBV12-4; D possibly corresponds to TRBD1 (5 bases). With 3 bases removed from V and 0 bases from J, the gap between germline ends came to 12 bases. There are 16 residues in the CDR3. For the CDR3, the DNA is TGTGCCAGCAGTTTCGCGGTCGACAGCTCTGGAAACACCATATATTTT. Translated: CASSFAVDSSGNTIYF.

The chain uses TRBV5-1 and TRBJ2-7, with a weak D call TRBD1 (5 bases). V dropped 5 bases and J dropped 2 bases, with 17 bases sitting between them. CDR1 is SGHRS and CDR2 is YFSETQ in the germline V gene. The CDR3 is 15 residues long. CDR3 protein: CASSKAKDKPYEQYF. In nucleotides, the CDR3 is TGCGCCAGCAGTAAGGCAAAGGACAAACCCTACGAGCAGTACTTC.

As concerns this clonotype: A read error is possible here, since a much larger clone lies one base away. V gene TRBV6-2 or TRBV6-3 combines with J gene TRBJ1-6, with 7 nucleotides matching TRBD1. The germline V gene encodes CDR1 MNHEY and CDR2 SVGEGT. The CDR3 has 12 amino acids. DNA of the CDR3: TGTGCCGGCAGCGTACAGGGGAGTCCCCTCCACTTT. It encodes CAGSVQGSPLHF.

The gene calls are TRBV6-2 or TRBV6-3 and TRBJ2-5, with D unclear. This CDR3 is built from 14 residues. The germline V gene encodes CDR1 MNHEY and CDR2 SVGEGT. The V end was cut by 0 bases, the J end by 4 bases, with 9 bases between. For the CDR3, the DNA is TGTGCCAGCAGTTACTCGCAGGTAGGAGAGACCCAGTACTTC. Its translation: CASSYSQVGETQYF.

This clonotype came up many times. The CDR3 DNA follows: TGTGCCAGCAGTGTTCGAAGTGAGCAGTTCTTC. It encodes CASSVRSEQFF. The chain joins TRBV28 to TRBJ2-1; the D is unclear. The CDR3 has 11 amino acids. Trimming pared 5 bases from V and 9 bases from J, leaving 8 bases between. Germline V lookup: CDR1 MDHEN, CDR2 SYDVKM.

There are many counts of this clonotype. The chain links TRBV10-3 to TRBJ2-5; 12 positions match TRBD2. The ends lost 6 bases at V and 2 bases at J; junction bases unmatched: 4. The germline gives CDR1 ENHRY, CDR2 SYGVKD. The CDR3 extends over 15 amino acids. This chain's CDR3 is CAISDGLAGQETQYF. The CDR3 coding sequence is TGTGCCATCAGCGACGGACTAGCGGGGCAAGAGACCCAGTACTTC.

This clonotype came up a few times. The V gene is TRBV5-1, the J gene TRBJ1-4, with D uncertain. Germline V gene lookup returns CDR1 SGHRS and CDR2 YFSETQ. The CDR3 totals 13 residues. With 5 bases removed from V and 6 bases from J, the gap between germline ends came to 11 bases. CDR3: CASSRGLDEKLFF. The DNA for the CDR3 is TGCGCCAGCAGTCGGGGTCTTGATGAAAAACTGTTTTTT.

This clonotype showed up many times. The rearrangement links TRBV2 to TRBJ1-5, with TRBD1 matching 8 bases. This CDR3 has 13 amino acids. Germline CDR1 is SNHLY and CDR2 is FYNNEI. V was clipped by 6 bases and J by 3 bases; unmatched bases: 1. The CDR3 spells CASRDRVNQPQHF. The CDR3 DNA reads as TGTGCCAGCAGGGACAGGGTCAATCAGCCCCAGCATTTT.

V gene TRBV7-3 combines with J gene TRBJ2-1, with TRBD2 identical over 12 bases. The CDR3 runs 16 residues. The V gene's germline CDR1 is SGHTA and CDR2 FQGTGA. The V and J ends lost 7 bases and 0 bases, in that order; junction bases with no gene match: 4. The CDR3 nucleotides read TGTGCCAGCATGGCTAGCGGGAGGGTCTCCTACAATGAGCAGTTCTTC. Its translation is CASMASGRVSYNEQFF.